This T cell receptor (beta chain) appears in the sequencing data of a study of cytomegalovirus exposure and HLA in healthy donors. PCR primers comprised 60 Vbeta and 13 Jbeta primers. Some clones are missing from TCRdb's copy, which holds only in-frame ones; the method was immunoSEQ multiplex PCR. The sample carries more than 150,000 clones, approximately 83% recorded once. Findings and caveats of the study: Presence/absence analyses rested on an assumption that sequencing depth was roughly uniform across donors. Differences between HLA loci emerged in a later analysis of TCR association rates, with DRB1 most and HLA-C fewest.

A word on this clone: Its antigen is not known.

The germline gives CDR1 SGHRS, CDR2 YFSETQ. The V gene lost 0 bases and the J gene lost 0 bases, with 13 bases spanning the gap. The CDR3 extends over 18 amino acids. The specimen sequenced was PBMCs. This TCR came from a woman younger than 30 in good health and CMV-seronegative. J is TRBJ2-6 and V is TRBV5-1; D ambiguous. Written as DNA, the CDR3 is TGCGCCAGCAGCTTGGCCTGGTACCGGTCCTCTGGGGCCAACGTCCTGACTTTC. Protein: CASSLAWYRSSGANVLTF.